This T cell receptor beta chain was found in a study of blood T cell repertoires in COVID-19. Overall study context: PBMCs, B-cell-depleted T cells, or T cells provided the cDNA or gDNA that made up the material.

The germline gives CDR1 MGHRA, CDR2 YSYEKL. The V segment lost 4 bases and the J segment 3 bases; nucleotides outside the gene matches: 11. The CDR3 loop spans 17 amino acids. This clone appeared a single time. Source study methods: Quantification of nucleated cells was approximated via reference gene primer amplification. Method: immunoSEQ multiplex PCR; TCRdb's copy keeps in-frame clones and lacks some. V and J calls and clone size are given by that table; D and trimming were obtained from the DNA. The sample consists of 100,000 to 150,000 clones, more than 75% of them appearing once. Sequencing was carried out using peripheral blood. V gene TRBV4-1 combines with J gene TRBJ2-3, with 9 bases aligning to TRBD2. The receptor comes from a man in his 70s with active COVID-19. This chain's CDR3 is CASSPSLGGRATDTQYF. The CDR3 bases are TGCGCCAGCAGCCCAAGCCTTGGCGGGAGGGCGACAGATACGCAGTATTTT.